The rows below give T cell receptor beta chains drawn from one sample of a study of OX40 agonist ivuxolimab in advanced cancers. Data came from immunoSEQ multiplex PCR; TCRdb stores just in-frame clones and leaves some out. The sample holds 55,000 to 70,000 clones, roughly four fifths seen once. The sequencing used CD4+ or CD8+ T cells sorted from blood, collected in a trial of the OX40 agonist ivuxolimab. The receptor source for this set is an adult with an advanced solid tumor such as melanoma, head and neck, liver or kidney cancer. CDR3s include the opening cysteine and the closing phenylalanine or tryptophan. D genes are given only for firm matches. Only some rows state a clone size, as once, few, many or a class for expanded clones.

TRBV27,TRBJ2-1,few,TRBD2,CASSLLAGSSYNEQFF,TGTGCCAGCAGTTTATTAGCGGGGAGCTCCTACAATGAGCAGTTCTTC
TRBV10-3,TRBJ2-4,-,TRBD1,CAISPGQGRVRAKNIQYF,TGTGCCATCAGTCCCGGACAGGGGCGGGTCCGGGCCAAAAACATTCAGTACTTC
TRBV18,TRBJ2-3,-,TRBD2,CASSPQASGGNTQYF,TGTGCCAGCTCGCCACAAGCAAGCGGGGGGAATACGCAGTATTTT
TRBV4-3,TRBJ1-5,-,-,CASSQDPLYSNQPQHF,TGCGCCAGCAGCCAAGATCCCCTCTATAGCAATCAGCCCCAGCATTTT
TRBV6-5,TRBJ2-5,-,TRBD1,CASSYSRTGAQTQYF,TGTGCCAGCAGTTACTCTCGGACAGGGGCGCAGACCCAGTACTTC
TRBV5-4,TRBJ2-3,-,-,CASSPDATDTQYF,TGTGCCAGCAGCCCGGACGCCACAGATACGCAGTATTTT
TRBV5-1,TRBJ2-5,-,-,CASSLRSQETQYF,TGCGCCAGCAGCTTGCGCTCCCAAGAGACCCAGTACTTC
TRBV11-1,TRBJ2-1,-,TRBD1,CASNPTGVNEQFF,TGTGCCAGCAACCCGACAGGGGTAAATGAGCAGTTCTTC
TRBV5-8,TRBJ2-2,-,-,CASSTPGTPRANTGELFF,TGTGCCAGCAGCACTCCCGGGACTCCGAGGGCCAACACCGGGGAGCTGTTTTTT
TRBV14,TRBJ1-2,-,-,CASSYDRTAGYTF,TGTGCCAGCAGCTACGACAGGACAGCTGGCTACACCTTC
TRBV5-6,TRBJ2-7,-,TRBD2,CASSGASGGAYEQYF,TGTGCCAGCAGCGGTGCTAGCGGGGGGGCTTACGAGCAGTACTTC
TRBV7-2,TRBJ2-5,-,-,CASSFRVTPQETQYF,TGTGCCAGCAGCTTTCGGGTCACCCCCCAAGAGACCCAGTACTTC
TRBV30,TRBJ1-5,-,-,CAWTTGALDQPQHF,TGTGCCTGGACCACCGGGGCCCTTGATCAGCCCCAGCATTTT
TRBV10-3,TRBJ1-6,few,-,CAISDRESSYNSPLHF,TGTGCCATCAGTGACAGGGAGAGCTCCTATAATTCACCCCTCCACTTT
TRBV7-6,TRBJ2-2,-,-,CASSLESRASANTGELFF,TGTGCCAGCAGCTTAGAGTCTCGCGCTAGCGCCAACACCGGGGAGCTGTTTTTT
TRBV5-1,TRBJ1-4,-,TRBD1,CASRPTGDDSEKLFF,TGCGCCAGCAGGCCGACAGGGGACGACAGTGAAAAACTGTTTTTT
TRBV29-1,TRBJ2-3,few,TRBD2,CSLSGGLFTDTQYF,TGCAGCCTAAGCGGGGGGCTCTTCACAGATACGCAGTATTTT
TRBV5-1,TRBJ1-4,-,-,CASSLSQNEKLFF,TGCGCCAGCAGCTTGAGCCAGAATGAAAAACTGTTTTTT
TRBV10-1,TRBJ2-3,-,-,CASSDGGPPDTQYF,TGCGCCAGCAGTGACGGGGGGCCTCCAGATACGCAGTATTTT
TRBV28,TRBJ2-3,once,TRBD2,CATLGRGGGDTQYF,TGTGCCACCCTTGGGCGGGGGGGCGGAGATACGCAGTATTTT
TRBV19,TRBJ1-5,-,TRBD1,CASSRRGLNQPQHF,TGTGCCAGTAGTAGGAGGGGGCTTAATCAGCCCCAGCATTTT
TRBV11-2,TRBJ2-2,-,-,CASSFQGRGELFF,TGTGCCAGCAGCTTTCAGGGTCGCGGGGAGCTGTTTTTT
TRBV11-2,TRBJ2-5,-,-,CASSLEGETQYF,TGTGCCAGCAGCTTAGAAGGAGAGACCCAGTACTTC
TRBV27,TRBJ1-4,-,-,CASSLSGQAFTNEKLFF,TGTGCCAGCAGTTTATCCGGCCAGGCCTTTACTAATGAAAAACTGTTTTTT
TRBV4-2,TRBJ2-1,-,TRBD2,CASSPLAGGANEQFF,TGTGCCAGCAGCCCCCTAGCGGGGGGGGCCAATGAGCAGTTCTTC
TRBV19,TRBJ1-1,-,-,CATMDPNTEAFF,TGTGCCACCATGGACCCGAACACTGAAGCTTTCTTT
TRBV10-1,TRBJ2-1,-,TRBD2,CASSPTGTSRPCSYNEQFF,TGCGCCAGCAGCCCCACCGGGACTAGTCGTCCTTGCTCCTACAATGAGCAGTTCTTC
TRBV30,TRBJ1-5,-,-,CAWSVQSDQPQHF,TGTGCCTGGAGTGTACAATCAGATCAGCCCCAGCATTTT
TRBV6-1,TRBJ1-2,-,-,CASRNPAAVYGYTF,TGTGCCAGCAGGAACCCAGCGGCGGTCTATGGCTACACCTTC
TRBV25-1,TRBJ1-4,many,-,CASLGRLNEKLFF,TGTGCCAGCTTGGGACGGCTTAATGAAAAACTGTTTTTT
TRBV30,TRBJ1-4,-,-,CAWSGGGGWFF,TGTGCCTGGAGTGGCGGGGGCGGATGGTTTTTT